This T cell receptor (beta chain) appears in the sequencing data of a study of blood T cell repertoires in COVID-19. Looking at the study overall: From the United States, Italy and Spain came samples of acute and convalescent COVID-19.

CDR1 GTSNPN and CDR2 SVGIG come from the germline V gene (reference sequence). The V gene lost 0 bases and the J gene lost 8 bases, with 10 bases spanning the gap. The length of the CDR3 is 13 residues. This clone was counted many times. Produced via immunoSEQ multiplex PCR; TCRdb's table is partial and in-frame only. This sample has 250,000 to 300,000 clones, with 75% to 90% found just once. Sequences were obtained from peripheral blood. The sequence came from a woman in her seventies with COVID-19, enrolled during active disease. The gene calls are TRBV30 and TRBJ1-4; a weak D match, TRBD1 (5 bases). The CDR3 reads CAWSVNRMEKLFF. For the CDR3, the DNA is TGTGCCTGGAGTGTAAACAGGATGGAAAAACTGTTTTTT.